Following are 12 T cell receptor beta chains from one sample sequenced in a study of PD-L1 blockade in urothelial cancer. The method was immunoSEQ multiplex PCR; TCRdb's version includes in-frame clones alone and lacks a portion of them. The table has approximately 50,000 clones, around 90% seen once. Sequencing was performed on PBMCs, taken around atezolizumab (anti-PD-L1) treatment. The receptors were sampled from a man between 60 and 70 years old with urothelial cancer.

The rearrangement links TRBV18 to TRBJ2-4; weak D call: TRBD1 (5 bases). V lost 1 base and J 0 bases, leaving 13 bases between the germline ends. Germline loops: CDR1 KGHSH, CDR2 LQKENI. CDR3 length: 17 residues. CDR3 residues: CASSPRTGTLAKNIQYF. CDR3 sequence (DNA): TGTGCCAGCTCACCACGTACAGGCACACTAGCCAAAAACATTCAGTACTTC.

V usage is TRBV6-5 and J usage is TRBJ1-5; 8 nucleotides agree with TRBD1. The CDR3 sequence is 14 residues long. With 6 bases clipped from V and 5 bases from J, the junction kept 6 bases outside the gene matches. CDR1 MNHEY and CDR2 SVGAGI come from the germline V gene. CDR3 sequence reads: CASSETGDYQPQHF. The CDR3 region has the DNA TGTGCCAGCAGCGAGACAGGGGACTATCAGCCCCAGCATTTT.

The CDR3 here is CSVESYFKNIQYF. CDR3 sequence (DNA): TGCAGCGTTGAATCCTATTTCAAAAACATTCAGTACTTC. The chain recombines TRBV29-1 with TRBJ2-4; D gene uncertain. V lost 2 bases and J lost 3, with 8 bases in between. Germline V CDR1 and CDR2: SQVTM, ANQGSEA. The CDR3 is 13 residues long.

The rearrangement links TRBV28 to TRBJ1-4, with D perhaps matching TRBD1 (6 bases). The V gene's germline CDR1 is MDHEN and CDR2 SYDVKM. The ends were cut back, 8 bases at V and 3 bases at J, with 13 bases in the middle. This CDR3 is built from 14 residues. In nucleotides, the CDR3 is TGTGCCAGCCTCCCGACAGGCGCTAATGAAAAACTGTTTTTT. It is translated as CASLPTGANEKLFF.

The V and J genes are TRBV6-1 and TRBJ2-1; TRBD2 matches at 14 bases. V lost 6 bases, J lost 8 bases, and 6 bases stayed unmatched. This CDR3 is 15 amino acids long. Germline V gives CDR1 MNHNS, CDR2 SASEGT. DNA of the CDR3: TGTGCCAGCAGACGGACTAGCGGGGGGTCTGATGAGCAGTTCTTC. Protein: CASRRTSGGSDEQFF.

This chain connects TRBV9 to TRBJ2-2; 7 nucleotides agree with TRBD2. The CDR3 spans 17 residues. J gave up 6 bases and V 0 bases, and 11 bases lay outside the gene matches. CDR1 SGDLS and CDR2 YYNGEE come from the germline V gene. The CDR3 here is CASSVGLGLLEPGELFF. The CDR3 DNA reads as TGTGCCAGCAGCGTAGGATTGGGACTACTAGAGCCCGGGGAGCTGTTTTTT.

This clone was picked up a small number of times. CDR3 region: CASKKQGADSPLHF. The CDR3 nucleotides are TGTGCCAGCAAGAAACAGGGGGCGGATTCACCCCTCCACTTT. The chain has TRBV6-6 and TRBJ1-6, with TRBD1 matching 9 bases. V shed 7 bases and J 8 bases; nucleotides not matched to a gene: 6. The CDR3 sequence is 14 residues long. Germline assignment: CDR1 MNHNY and CDR2 SVGAGI (reference sequence).

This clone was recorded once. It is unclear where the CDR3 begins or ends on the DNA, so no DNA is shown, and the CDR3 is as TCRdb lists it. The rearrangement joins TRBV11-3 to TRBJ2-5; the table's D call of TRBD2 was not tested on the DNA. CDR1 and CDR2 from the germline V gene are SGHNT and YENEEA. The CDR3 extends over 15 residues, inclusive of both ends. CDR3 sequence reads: CASSYFGEDQETQYF.

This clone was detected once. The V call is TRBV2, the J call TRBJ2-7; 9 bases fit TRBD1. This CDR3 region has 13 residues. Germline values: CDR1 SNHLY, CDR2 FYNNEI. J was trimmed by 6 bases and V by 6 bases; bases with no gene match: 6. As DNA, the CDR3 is TGTGCCAGCAGGGCGGACAGGGGCCTCGAGCAGTACTTC. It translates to CASRADRGLEQYF.

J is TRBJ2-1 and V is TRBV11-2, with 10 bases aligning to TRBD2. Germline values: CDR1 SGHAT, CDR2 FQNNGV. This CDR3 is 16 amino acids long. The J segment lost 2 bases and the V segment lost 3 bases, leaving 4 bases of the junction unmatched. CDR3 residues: CASSLLAGVAYNEQFF. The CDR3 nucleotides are TGTGCCAGCAGCTTGCTAGCGGGGGTTGCCTACAATGAGCAGTTCTTC.

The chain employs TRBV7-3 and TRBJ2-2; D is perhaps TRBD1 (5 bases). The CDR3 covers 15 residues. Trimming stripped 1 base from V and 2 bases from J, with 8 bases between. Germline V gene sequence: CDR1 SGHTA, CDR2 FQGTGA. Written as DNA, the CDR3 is TGTGCCAGCAGCTTAAACGACAGAAACACCGGGGAGCTGTTTTTT. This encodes CASSLNDRNTGELFF.

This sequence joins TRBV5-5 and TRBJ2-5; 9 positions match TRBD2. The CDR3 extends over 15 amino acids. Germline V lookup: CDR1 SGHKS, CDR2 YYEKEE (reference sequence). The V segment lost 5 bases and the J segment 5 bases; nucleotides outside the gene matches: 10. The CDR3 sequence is CASRRSTTSGETQYF. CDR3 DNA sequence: TGTGCCAGCAGGCGGTCTACAACTAGCGGGGAGACCCAGTACTTC. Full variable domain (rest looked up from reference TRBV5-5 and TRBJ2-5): DAGVTQSPTHLIKTRGQQVTLRCSPISGHKSVSWYQQVLGQGPQFIFQYYEKEERGRGNFPDRFSARQFPNYSSELNVNALLLGDSALYLCASRRSTTSGETQYFGPGTRLLVL.